This entry features one TCR beta chain sequence. It has no known antigen specificity. There are no base qualities to consult, and no much larger clone falls within one base. This sample was taken from a study of identical twins (dated by TCRdb to about 2016). For the study in its entirety: To test whether fetal clonotypes persist, the study used deep sequencing on TCR alpha and beta repertoires from monozygotic twins, unrelated adults of various ages, and cord blood. To rule out contamination, replicate twin experiments were performed at different times with different library preparation protocols.

The library relied on 5' RACE. The listed sequencing device is Illumina HiSeq 2000. A universal primer binding site was introduced by template switching, and a unique molecular identifier was present in the final cDNA, enabling accurate counting of TCR cDNA molecules. Specific primers in the conserved constant-segment region were used to synthesize first-strand cDNA for the TCR alpha and beta chains. To control for contamination, every cDNA library was double barcoded, receiving both a SMART-Mk sample barcode and Illumina barcodes. TruSeq adapter sequences and Illumina sample barcodes were added in two successive PCR steps. Sequencing of the TCR alpha and beta cDNA libraries was done on the Illumina HiSeq platform using custom primers. On the study's bioinformatics: MiGEC processed the raw reads to extract unique molecular identifiers, while MiXCR was used to determine the CDR3 positions. Recombination models were inferred per individual with the repgenHMM and IGoR tools using an EM algorithm. The analysis of shared clonotypes was done with the tcR package in R, with sharing normalized by the product of cloneset sizes. Out-of-frame nonproductive sequences were analyzed to study raw recombination free of thymic and clonal selection effects. The public reads were reprocessed in TCRdb via fastp at Q25 and MiXCR, keeping in-frame beta chains. Each entry merges the rows of one CDR3 protein and shows their most common DNA and genes. The authors' filters were not applied to this entry. Counted in this sample were approximately 230,000 distinct CDR3 sequences; roughly an eighth of them appeared once. The ten largest make up approximately 8.2% of the sample.

V is clipped by 6 bases and J by 3 bases, and the sequence between their germline boundaries is 11 bases long. Taken from cysteine to phenylalanine, the CDR3 has 12 residues. Left in the record is the CDR3 DNA by itself, 36 bases read in frame from the first base. The germline V gene sets CDR1 to SQVTM and CDR2 to ANQGSEA. Every donor in the study was a healthy Caucasian. Miltenyi CD45RO+ enrichment and human naive T-cell isolation kits were used to isolate memory (CD45RO+) and naive T cells from PBMC. Points the paper makes about the study in general: In monozygotic twins, recombination models systematically underestimated out-of-frame TCR alpha sharing, but the models matched the sharing seen between unrelated individuals. Because the same donors could not be followed over many years, the conclusions relied on cross-sectional statistical analysis. Compared with coincidental sharing between unrelated individuals, out-of-frame TCR alpha sequences shared between twins had an excess of sequences with low generation probability. Fewer insertions were carried by abundant cord blood beta clonotypes; a weaker similar trend was observed in young adult naive repertoires, while no such trend was observed in memory repertoires. A weaker excess of twin sharing was found in beta out-of-frame sequences because the signal-to-noise ratio was lowered by fewer shared sequences. Invariant T cells such as MAIT and iNKT could partly confound zero-insertion analyses, although diverse VJ usage argued against such confounding for most clonotypes.

The chain employs TRBV29-1 and TRBJ1-1, and possibly TRBD1, on 5 matching bases. This TCR derives from a woman under 30 in good health. The sample was memory (CD45RO+) T cells sorted from blood. The meaning of the sample's cell subset or site label: CD45RO+ enriched T cells. The CDR3 reads CSVRGQYTEAFF. In nucleotide form, the sequence is TGCAGCGTACGGGGCCAGTACACTGAAGCTTTCTTT.